This TCR beta chain was captured in a study of T cells in localized non-small cell lung cancer. Clones were read by immunoSEQ multiplex PCR, and TCRdb kept only the in-frame ones, dropping some. In the table there are just under 80,000 clones, around 81% of which are singletons. The V and J ends lost 3 bases and 4 bases, in that order; junction bases with no gene match: 4. CDR1 and CDR2 from the germline V gene are LGHNA and YNFKEQ. The CDR3 length is 14 residues. The chain recombines TRBV4-2 with TRBJ2-7, with 9 bases identical to TRBD1. This receptor was identified in a female donor of 60 years or more with stage I lung adenocarcinoma. This sample comprised peripheral blood, obtained before any cancer treatment. CDR3 in DNA: TGTGCCAGCAGCCAGACAGGGGGACCATACGAGCAGTACTTC. Translated: CASSQTGGPYEQYF.